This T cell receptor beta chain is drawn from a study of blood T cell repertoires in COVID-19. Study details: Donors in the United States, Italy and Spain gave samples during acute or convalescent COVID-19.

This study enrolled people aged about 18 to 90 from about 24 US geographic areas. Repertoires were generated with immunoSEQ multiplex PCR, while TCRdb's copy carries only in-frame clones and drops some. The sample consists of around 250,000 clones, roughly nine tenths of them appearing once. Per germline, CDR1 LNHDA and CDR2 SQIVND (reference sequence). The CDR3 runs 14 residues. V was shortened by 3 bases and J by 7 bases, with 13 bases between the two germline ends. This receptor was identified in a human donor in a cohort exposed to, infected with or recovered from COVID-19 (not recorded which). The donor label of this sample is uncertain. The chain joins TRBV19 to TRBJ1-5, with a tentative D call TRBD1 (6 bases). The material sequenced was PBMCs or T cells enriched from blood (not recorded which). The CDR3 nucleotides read TGTGCCAGTAGTATCCGCAGGGGCGAACAGCCCCAGCATTTT. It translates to CASSIRRGEQPQHF.